This TCR beta chain was identified in a study of T cells in Graves' hyperthyroidism and ophthalmopathy. Study results and caveats: Researchers report that a 13 V-J model separated ophthalmopathy from stable hyperthyroidism. In the blood, most expanded thyroid clonotypes above 0.001 appeared as well.

In making diagnoses, clinical symptoms, serum thyroxine and TRAb, thyroid ultrasound and orbital computed tomography were all used. PBMCs were derived from 9.5 to 10 ml fresh peripheral blood. Template material for amplifying TCR beta CDR3 regions consisted of RNA transcripts. With the HTBI primer set, the TCR CDR3 went through a first round of RT-PCR. Each CDR3 protein is one row after TCRdb ran MiXCR on the multiplex PCR reads. The table includes around 520,000 distinct CDR3 sequences, roughly 14% detected once. Ten or more counts support this clonotype. Its specificity is unknown. Sequences were obtained from blood. The clonotype comes from a woman younger than 30 with Graves' hyperthyroidism.

CDR3 nucleotides: TGTGCCAGCAGTTTACGCTCTCGCGGTAATGAAAAACTGTTTTTT. The encoded protein is CASSLRSRGNEKLFF. The chain couples TRBV27 to TRBJ1-4; no clear D. Deletions cut 2 bases from V and 4 bases from J, with 11 bases between. Germline V gene sequence: CDR1 MNHEY, CDR2 SMNVEV (reference sequence). The CDR3 is made up of 15 amino acids.